A selection of T cell receptor beta chains follows, all from one sample in a study of T-cell reconstitution after alpha-beta-depleted transplantation in children. TCRdb processed the PCR reads anew with MiXCR; each CDR3 protein has one entry. The table has 200,000 to 300,000 distinct CDR3 sequences, about 25% seen once. Here the sequenced sample was PBMCs, taken before TCRalphabeta/CD19-depleted stem cell transplant. The receptors were gathered from a girl aged 2 to 10 with Fanconi anemia, due to receive a stem cell transplant. CDR3s include the opening cysteine and the closing phenylalanine or tryptophan. A D gene is named only where the DNA matches it firmly. Clone size is shown for a subset of rows, as once, few, many or a class of expanded clone.

many	TRBV20-1	TRBJ1-2	.	CSASGRGGYTF	TGCAGTGCTAGCGGACGGGGAGGCTACACCTTC
few	TRBV20-1	TRBJ2-7	TRBD2	CSARASGGADDEQYF	TGCAGTGCTAGAGCTAGCGGGGGGGCCGACGACGAGCAGTACTTC
.	TRBV29-1	TRBJ2-7	TRBD1	CSGTGTPYEQYF	TGCAGCGGGACAGGGACCCCCTACGAGCAGTACTTC
many	TRBV20-1	TRBJ2-7	TRBD2	CSARDTGRAGWEQYF	TGCAGTGCTAGAGATACCGGGAGGGCCGGTTGGGAGCAGTACTTC
.	TRBV24-1	TRBJ2-7	.	CATSDSLCLAGLDDYEQYF	TGTGCCACCAGTGACTCTTTGTGTTTGGCGGGCCTTGATGACTACGAGCAGTACTTC
many	TRBV29-1	TRBJ2-5	.	CSVLGNQETQYF	TGCAGCGTTTTAGGGAACCAAGAGACCCAGTACTTC
few	TRBV29-1	TRBJ2-3	.	CSVESGLSTDTQYF	TGCAGCGTTGAGTCAGGCCTAAGCACAGATACGCAGTATTTT
.	TRBV28	TRBJ2-7	.	CASSLYQPYEQYF	TGTGCCAGCAGTTTATATCAACCTTACGAGCAGTACTTC
.	TRBV20-1	TRBJ2-3	TRBD1	CSAHRGSDTQYF	TGCAGTGCTCACAGGGGCTCAGATACGCAGTATTTT
.	TRBV29-1	TRBJ2-2	TRBD1	CSVGQDWGTGELFF	TGCAGCGTGGGACAGGATTGGGGGACCGGGGAGCTGTTTTTT
few	TRBV6-5	TRBJ2-7	TRBD1	CASSHGTEITYEQYF	TGTGCCAGCAGTCACGGGACAGAGATTACCTACGAGCAGTACTTC
.	TRBV12-2	TRBJ2-3	.	CASRFQFDRPSSTDTQYF	TGTGCAAGTCGCTTCCAATTCGACAGGCCCTCTAGCACAGATACGCAGTATTTT
.	TRBV4-2	TRBJ2-1	.	CASSQVPSARANEQFF	TGTGCCAGCAGCCAAGTTCCCTCCGCGAGGGCCAATGAGCAGTTCTTC
many	TRBV29-1	TRBJ1-2	.	CSVEPRFSQGYGYTF	TGCAGCGTTGAACCGAGGTTTTCCCAGGGTTATGGCTACACCTTC
.	TRBV7-9	TRBJ2-1	TRBD1	CASSVGGVYNEQFF	TGTGCCAGCAGCGTAGGGGGCGTTTACAATGAGCAGTTCTTC
.	TRBV4-1	TRBJ2-1	.	CASSQDLGAGVYNEQFF	TGCGCCAGCAGCCAAGATTTAGGGGCCGGAGTGTACAATGAGCAGTTCTTC
.	TRBV7-9	TRBJ2-3	TRBD1	CASSKAQGAITDTQYF	TGTGCCAGCAGCAAAGCGCAGGGGGCGATCACAGATACGCAGTATTTT
few	TRBV29-1	TRBJ1-5	.	CSVAGEDSHQPQHF	TGCAGCGTTGCGGGGGAGGACAGTCATCAGCCCCAGCATTTT
.	TRBV30	TRBJ2-4	.	CAWSTQSFGNHGKNIQYF	TGTGCCTGGAGTACGCAGAGCTTCGGAAATCATGGCAAAAACATTCAGTACTTC
many	TRBV29-1	TRBJ1-2	.	CSVEPGRDYGYTF	TGCAGCGTTGAACCGGGCAGAGACTATGGCTACACCTTC